One and the same sample provided the 7 T cell receptor beta chains below, sequenced in a study of T-cell reconstitution after alpha-beta-depleted transplantation in children. Construction of the TCRbeta library involved unique molecular identifiers. TCRdb reprocessed the PCR reads via MiXCR and lists one record per CDR3 protein. The table includes a few hundred thousand distinct CDR3 sequences, over 20% detected once. The specimen was PBMCs, collected before TCRalphabeta/CD19-depleted stem cell transplant. These receptors originate from a boy less than two years old with Wiskott-Aldrich syndrome, due to receive a stem cell transplant.

This sequence joins TRBV11-1 and TRBJ2-5; possible D gene TRBD2, 5 bases. There are 20 residues in the CDR3. Between the trimmed V and J ends, which lost 5 bases and 2 bases, there was a span of 30 bases. Per germline, CDR1 SGHAT and CDR2 FQDESV (reference sequence). The DNA for the CDR3 is TGTGCCAGCAGCCAGGAGCAACTTGGAGGCCTCAAGGCCTTACAAGAGACCCAGTACTTC. Its translation: CASSQEQLGGLKALQETQYF. Looking up the rest from reference TRBV11-1 and TRBJ2-5 gives the full variable domain: EAEVAQSPRYKITEKSQAVAFWCDPISGHATLYWYRQILGQGPELLVQFQDESVVDDSQLPKDRFSAERLKGVDSTLKIQPAELGDSAMYLCASSQEQLGGLKALQETQYFGPGTRLLVL.

This clonotype was seen more than once but under ten times. The chain joins TRBV9 to TRBJ2-1, with TRBD2 as a possible D gene (6 bases). Germline lookup yields CDR1 SGDLS and CDR2 YYNGEE. CDR3 length: 14 amino acids. V shed 0 bases and J shed 3 bases, with 7 bases lying between them. The CDR3 protein is CASSVGRGYNEQFF. The CDR3 DNA reads TGTGCCAGCAGCGTAGGGCGGGGCTACAATGAGCAGTTCTTC.

This clonotype occurred a few times. V and J are TRBV20-1 and TRBJ1-4; no reliable D call. V lost 0 bases to trimming and J lost 7 bases, with 12 bases between them. CDR3 length equals 14 residues. CDR1 is DFQATT and CDR2 is SNEGSKA in the germline V gene (reference sequence). The CDR3 loop is CSARDRTTGEKLFF. Written as DNA, the CDR3 is TGCAGTGCTAGAGATCGGACGACTGGTGAAAAACTGTTTTTT.

Remarks on this clonotype: The final CDR3 position lacks the conserved phenylalanine or tryptophan, pointing to a likely read error. The V and J genes are TRBV28 and TRBJ2-7, with D maybe TRBD2 (6 bases). This CDR3 is 15 amino acids long. The V gene lost 4 bases and the J gene lost 0 bases, with 13 bases spanning the gap. Germline-derived CDR1 and CDR2 are MDHEN and SYDVKM. The CDR3 DNA reads as TGTGCCAGCAGTTCCGGGACTGAGAGCTCCTACGAGCAGTACTCC. As protein: CASSSGTESSYEQYS.

The chain combines TRBV15 with TRBJ2-2, with 9 bases matching TRBD2. The CDR3 extends over 15 amino acids. Germline CDR1 reads LNHNV; CDR2 reads YYDKDF (reference sequence). V lost 1 base and J lost 6; bases outside the gene matches: 3. CDR3 region: CATSRGGGEAGELFF. CDR3 coding DNA: TGTGCCACCAGCAGAGGCGGGGGGGAAGCCGGGGAGCTGTTTTTT. Full variable domain (remainder filled in from reference TRBV15 and TRBJ2-2): DAMVIQNPRYQVTQFGKPVTLSCSQTLNHNVMYWYQQKSSQAPKLLFHYYDKDFNNEADTPDNFQSRRPNTSFCFLDIRSPGLGDTAMYLCATSRGGGEAGELFFGEGSRLTVL.

This rearrangement joins TRBV5-6 to TRBJ2-2; 10 bases agree with TRBD2. The length of the CDR3 is 16 residues. The junction had 0 bases not matched to a gene; V was cut back by 0 bases and J by 1 base. Germline CDR1 is SGHDT and CDR2 is YYEEEE. The CDR3 here is CASSLASGRNTGELFF. The CDR3 region has the DNA TGTGCCAGCAGCTTGGCTAGCGGGAGGAACACCGGGGAGCTGTTTTTT.

This clonotype was recorded a few times. This chain uses TRBV5-1 with TRBJ2-2; D is perhaps TRBD1 or TRBD2 (6 bases each). This CDR3 spans 15 amino acids. Trimming took 6 bases from V and 4 from J, leaving 16 bases between them. Germline V CDR1 and CDR2: SGHRS, YFSETQ. CDR3 nucleotide sequence: TGCGCCAGCACAGAGGGGGGAACGAGCACCGGGGAGCTGTTTTTT. It translates to CASTEGGTSTGELFF.